This TCR beta chain was sequenced in a study of OX40 agonist ivuxolimab in advanced cancers. Study as a whole: Hepatocellular carcinoma, melanoma, renal cell or head and neck cancer occurred in dose-escalation patients.

This CDR3 comprises 14 residues. Germline V CDR1 and CDR2: KGHSH, LQKENI. Deletions cut 5 bases from V and 6 bases from J, with 13 bases between. Sequencing was performed with immunoSEQ multiplex PCR; in TCRdb, only in-frame clones are kept and a portion is missing. The sample consists of over 30,000 clones, around 82% of them appearing once. This TCR was sampled from an adult with an advanced solid tumor such as melanoma, head and neck, liver or kidney cancer. The chain combines TRBV18 with TRBJ1-4; D gene uncertain. The specimen was CD4+ or CD8+ T cells sorted from blood, collected in a trial of the OX40 agonist ivuxolimab. As DNA, the CDR3 is TGTGCCAGCTCATCCGGACTTTGGGATGAAAAACTGTTTTTT. It yields the protein CASSSGLWDEKLFF.